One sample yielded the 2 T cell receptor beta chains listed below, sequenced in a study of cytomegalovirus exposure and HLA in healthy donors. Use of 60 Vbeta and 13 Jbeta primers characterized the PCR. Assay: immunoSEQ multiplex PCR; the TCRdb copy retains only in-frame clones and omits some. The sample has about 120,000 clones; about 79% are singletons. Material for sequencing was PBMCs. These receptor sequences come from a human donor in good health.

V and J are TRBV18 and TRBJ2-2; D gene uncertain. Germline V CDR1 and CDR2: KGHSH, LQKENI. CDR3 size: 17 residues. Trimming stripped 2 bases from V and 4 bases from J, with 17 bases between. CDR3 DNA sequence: TGTGCCAGCTCACCAGGGCGCGACATCCGGTCCACCGGGGAGCTGTTTTTT. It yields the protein CASSPGRDIRSTGELFF.

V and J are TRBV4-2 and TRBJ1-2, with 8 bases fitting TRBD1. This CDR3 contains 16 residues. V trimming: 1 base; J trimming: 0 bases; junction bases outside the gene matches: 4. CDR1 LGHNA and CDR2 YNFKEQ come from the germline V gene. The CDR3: CASSQVRDRPNYGYTF. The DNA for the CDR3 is TGTGCCAGCAGCCAAGTCCGGGACAGGCCTAACTATGGCTACACCTTC.